Below are 8 T cell receptor beta chains sequenced from a single sample in a study of T cell responses to AZD1222 COVID-19 vaccine. Sequencing was performed with immunoSEQ multiplex PCR; in TCRdb, only in-frame clones are kept and a portion is missing. The sample lists approximately 90,000 clones; roughly 89% were seen once. Here the sequenced sample was peripheral blood, taken on day 0 of AZD1222 vaccination. The receptors here all came from an adult in good health.

The CDR3: CASSVDLASKARDTEAFF. In DNA form, the CDR3 reads TGTGCCAGCAGCGTAGACCTTGCGAGTAAGGCAAGGGACACTGAAGCTTTCTTT. The chain links TRBV9 to TRBJ1-1; the D is unclear. Germline V gives CDR1 SGDLS, CDR2 YYNGEE. The CDR3 totals 18 residues. V was shortened by 0 bases and J by 3 bases, with 21 bases between the two germline ends.

The CDR3 DNA follows: TGTGCCAGCAGTTTATATTGTGACAGCCCCATGAATTCACCCCTCCACTTT. It translates to CASSLYCDSPMNSPLHF. This chain uses TRBV27 with TRBJ1-6; tentatively, D is TRBD1 (5 bases). This CDR3 contains 17 residues. CDR1 and CDR2 (germline): MNHEY, SMNVEV (reference sequence). Between the trimmed V and J ends, which lost 1 base and 7 bases, there was a span of 17 bases.

This clone was picked up a small number of times. The V call is TRBV6-6, the J call TRBJ1-4; 8 bases line up with TRBD1. The length of the CDR3 is 14 residues. The germline V gene encodes CDR1 MNHNY and CDR2 SVGAGI (reference sequence). V shed 7 bases, J shed 3 bases, and the junction held 4 bases outside the gene matches. CDR3 in amino acids: CASNLQGANEKLFF. The CDR3 DNA reads TGTGCCAGCAACTTACAGGGGGCTAATGAAAAACTGTTTTTT.

The V gene is TRBV6-5, the J gene TRBJ1-3; the match to TRBD1 covers 8 bases. Germline V CDR1 and CDR2: MNHEY, SVGAGI. After removal of 5 bases from V and 4 bases from J, the junction contained 1 base not matched to a gene. The CDR3 is 13 amino acids. CDR3 DNA: TGTGCCAGCAGTAGACAGGGGGGAAACACCATATATTTT. It is translated as CASSRQGGNTIYF.

The DNA of the CDR3 is TGTGCCAGCAGAATGGCGGGTGGGGAAGAAAAACTGTTTTTT. Translation: CASRMAGGEEKLFF. The chain joins TRBV27 to TRBJ1-4, with unresolved D. V was shortened by 6 bases and J by 8 bases, with 16 bases between the two germline ends. The germline V gene encodes CDR1 MNHEY and CDR2 SMNVEV (reference sequence). The CDR3 runs to 14 residues. The full variable domain, its missing parts supplied by reference TRBV27 and TRBJ1-4, is EAQVTQNPRYLITVTGKKLTVTCSQNMNHEYMSWYRQDPGLGLRQIYYSMNVEVTDKGDVPEGYKVSRKEKRNFPLILESPSPNQTSLYFCASRMAGGEEKLFFGSGTQLSVL.

The chain carries TRBV9 and TRBJ2-2, with 9 nucleotides matching TRBD2. The length of the CDR3 is 18 residues. The V gene's germline CDR1 is SGDLS and CDR2 YYNGEE. J lost 5 bases, V lost 4 bases, and 15 bases had no gene match. CDR3 sequence reads: CASSPSTGGGAGTGELFF. The CDR3 DNA is TGTGCCAGCAGCCCCTCGACGGGCGGGGGGGCCGGTACCGGGGAGCTGTTTTTT.

The gene calls are TRBV3-1 (or the pseudogene TRBV3-2) and TRBJ1-6; D ambiguous. CDR3 length: 15 residues. Trimming cost V 0 bases and J 14 bases, with 17 bases left between them. The V gene's germline CDR1 is LGHDT and CDR2 YNNKEL (reference sequence). CDR3 protein: CASSQESGWGGTLHF. The DNA for the CDR3 is TGTGCCAGCAGCCAAGAGTCGGGGTGGGGAGGGACCCTCCACTTT.

V usage is TRBV6-6 and J usage is TRBJ1-2; D is unclear. Per germline, CDR1 MNHNY and CDR2 SVGAGI (reference sequence). The CDR3 is made up of 14 amino acids. Trimming left V 2 bases short and J 3 bases short, with 10 bases between. The CDR3 loop reads CASSYRKVDYGYTF. DNA for the CDR3: TGTGCCAGCAGTTACAGAAAAGTGGACTATGGCTACACCTTC.